The 13 T cell receptor beta chains below all came from one sample that was sequenced in a study of T cell responses to AZD1222 COVID-19 vaccine. The data were produced by immunoSEQ multiplex PCR, yet TCRdb's version contains in-frame clones alone and is incomplete. The sample lists about 130,000 clones, about 93% seen once, with 0.91% in the top ten. The sequencing used peripheral blood, collected on day 0 of AZD1222 vaccination. The receptors come from an adult in good health.

CDR3 region: CASSSGTDDPGNTIYF. CDR3 DNA: TGTGCCAGCAGCTCGGGGACAGACGATCCTGGAAACACCATATATTTT. The chain is built from TRBV5-6 and TRBJ1-3, with 7 bases identical to TRBD1. The CDR3 length is 16 residues. Germline CDR1 reads SGHDT; CDR2 reads YYEEEE. With V trimmed by 3 bases and J by 2 bases, 8 bases remained unmatched.

The V and J genes are TRBV3-1 (or the pseudogene TRBV3-2) and TRBJ1-6, with D maybe TRBD1 (5 bases). Germline CDR1 and CDR2: LGHDT and YNNKEL (reference sequence). With 0 bases removed from V and 8 bases from J, the gap between germline ends came to 8 bases. The CDR3 has 14 amino acids. CDR3 residues: CASSQDGGDSPLHF. The CDR3 DNA sequence: TGTGCCAGCAGCCAAGACGGGGGAGATTCACCCCTCCACTTT.

V is TRBV2 and J is TRBJ1-6; a possible D gene is TRBD1 (6 bases). V was cut by 9 bases and J by 7 bases, with 13 bases left in between. The CDR3 extends over 13 amino acids. Germline V gene sequence: CDR1 SNHLY, CDR2 FYNNEI. CDR3 bases: TGTGCCAGTTCCAGGGACAAAAATTCACCCCTCCACTTT. Its translation: CASSRDKNSPLHF.

J is TRBJ1-4 and V is TRBV2; D gene ambiguous. The CDR3 spans 15 residues. Germline V gene data show CDR1 as SNHLY and CDR2 as FYNNEI. V shed 6 bases and J shed 0 bases, with 11 bases lying between them. In DNA form, the CDR3 reads TGTGCCAGCAGGCGGGAGGGTACAACTAATGAAAAACTGTTTTTT. As protein: CASRREGTTNEKLFF.

The chain recombines TRBV19 with TRBJ1-5; D might be TRBD1 (6 bases). Germline-derived CDR1 and CDR2 are LNHDA and SQIVND (reference sequence). The V and J ends lost 5 bases and 7 bases respectively, with 15 bases between them. The CDR3 loop spans 14 amino acids. This CDR3 reads CASSVPGARQPQHF. CDR3 nucleotides: TGTGCCAGTAGTGTCCCAGGGGCGCGGCAGCCCCAGCATTTT.

The rearrangement links TRBV7-2 to TRBJ1-6, with 12 bases lining up with TRBD1. The CDR3 extends over 15 amino acids. Trimming at V came to 8 bases and at J to 4 bases, leaving 3 bases not matched to a gene. CDR1 is SGHTA and CDR2 is FQGNSA in the germline V gene. This CDR3 is CASGTGGFYNSPLHF. Here the CDR3 DNA reads TGTGCCAGCGGGACAGGGGGCTTTTATAATTCACCCCTCCACTTT.

The V call is TRBV7-2, the J call TRBJ1-3; no clear D gene. The V end was cut by 5 bases, the J end by 0 bases, with 11 bases between. This CDR3 is 15 amino acids long. Germline V CDR1 and CDR2: SGHTA, FQGNSA. The CDR3: CASSDGIFSGNTIYF. Here the CDR3 DNA reads TGTGCCAGCAGCGACGGGATTTTCTCTGGAAACACCATATATTTT.

The gene calls are TRBV9 and TRBJ1-2, with 7 bases fitting TRBD1. The germline CDR1 and CDR2 sequences are SGDLS and YYNGEE. The CDR3 is made up of 12 amino acids. The junction had 5 bases not matched to a gene; V was cut back by 4 bases and J by 8 bases. For the CDR3, the DNA is TGTGCCAGCAGCCAACAGGGGTACGGCTACACCTTC. It translates to CASSQQGYGYTF.

This chain links TRBV10-3 with TRBJ2-1, with 7 bases identical to TRBD1. The CDR3 loop spans 14 amino acids. CDR1 ENHRY and CDR2 SYGVKD come from the germline V gene. V lost 10 bases to trimming and J lost 0 bases; unmatched junction nucleotides: 6. Here the CDR3 DNA reads TGTGCCACCCAGACAGGGAGCTCCTACAATGAGCAGTTCTTC. Its translation is CATQTGSSYNEQFF.

In this sample, this clone turned up a few times. The chain is built from TRBV5-1 and TRBJ1-2; possibly TRBD1 for D (5 bases). CDR1 SGHRS and CDR2 YFSETQ come from the germline V gene. V was cut by 0 bases and J by 6 bases, with 12 bases left in between. CDR3 size: 14 residues. The CDR3 spells CASSLVGQLHGYTF. CDR3 DNA sequence: TGCGCCAGCAGCTTGGTGGGGCAGTTGCATGGCTACACCTTC.

This rearrangement joins TRBV3-1 (or the pseudogene TRBV3-2) to TRBJ2-3; D is unresolved. V was cut by 4 bases and J by 6 bases, with 8 bases left in between. The CDR3 consists of 12 residues. CDR1 and CDR2 (germline): LGHDT, YNNKEL (reference sequence). The CDR3: CASSRLRDTQYF. The CDR3 bases are TGTGCCAGCAGCCGACTTCGGGATACGCAGTATTTT.

The chain uses TRBV12-5 and TRBJ1-4, with D unresolved. The CDR3 contains 13 residues. CDR1 and CDR2 (germline): LGHNT, FRNRAP. V lost 8 bases and J 0 bases, leaving 7 bases between the germline ends. The CDR3 loop is CASSGTTNEKLFF. The CDR3 region has the DNA TGTGCTAGTTCGGGGACAACTAATGAAAAACTGTTTTTT.

The chain's CDR3 is CASSLGVDRDYGYTF. The CDR3 DNA reads TGTGCCAGCAGCTTAGGGGTCGACAGGGACTATGGCTACACCTTC. This rearrangement joins TRBV7-2 to TRBJ1-2; 7 bases align to TRBD1. V shed 1 base, J shed 3 bases, and the junction held 5 bases outside the gene matches. CDR1 is SGHTA, CDR2 FQGNSA, per germline. This CDR3 is built from 15 residues. Filled out from reference TRBV7-2 and TRBJ1-2, the complete variable domain reads GAGVSQSPSNKVTEKGKDVELRCDPISGHTALYWYRQSLGQGLEFLIYFQGNSAPDKSGLPSDRFSAERTGGSVSTLTIQRTQQEDSAVYLCASSLGVDRDYGYTFGSGTRLTVV.